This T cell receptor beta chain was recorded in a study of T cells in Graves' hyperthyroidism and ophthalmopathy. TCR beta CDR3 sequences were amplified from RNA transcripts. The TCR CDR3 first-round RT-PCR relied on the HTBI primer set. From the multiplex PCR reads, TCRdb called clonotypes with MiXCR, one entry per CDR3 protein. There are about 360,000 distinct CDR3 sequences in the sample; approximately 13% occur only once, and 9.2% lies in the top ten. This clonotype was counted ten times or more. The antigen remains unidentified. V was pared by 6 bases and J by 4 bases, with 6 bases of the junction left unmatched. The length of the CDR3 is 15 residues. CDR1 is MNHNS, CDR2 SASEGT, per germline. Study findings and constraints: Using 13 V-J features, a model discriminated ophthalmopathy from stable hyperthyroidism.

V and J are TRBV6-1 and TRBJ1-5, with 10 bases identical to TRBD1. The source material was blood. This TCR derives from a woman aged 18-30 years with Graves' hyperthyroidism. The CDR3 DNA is TGTGCCAGCAGATACCCGGGACAGGGGAATCAGCCCCAGCATTTT. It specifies CASRYPGQGNQPQHF.